This TCR beta chain was retrieved from a study of T-cell reconstitution after alpha-beta-depleted transplantation in children. With V trimmed by 6 bases and J by 4 bases, 12 bases remained unmatched. In germline, CDR1 is GTSNPN, CDR2 SVGIG (reference sequence). The CDR3 runs to 15 residues. Preparing the TCRbeta library involved the use of unique molecular identifiers. A single record per CDR3 protein comes from TCRdb applying MiXCR to the PCR reads. The table lists about 110,000 distinct CDR3 sequences, about a tenth of them singletons. This clonotype originated in a human donor who donated a stem cell graft to a child with acute lymphoblastic leukemia. The gene calls are TRBV30 and TRBJ1-2; TRBD1 matches at 9 bases. This specimen consisted of PBMCs from the stem cell graft donor, obtained from the stem cell graft. CDR3 coding DNA: TGTGCCTGCAGACCGGACAGGGGCCTTGTCTATGGCTACACCTTC. Its translation is CACRPDRGLVYGYTF.